Following are 9 T cell receptor beta chains from one sample sequenced in a study of cytomegalovirus exposure and HLA in healthy donors. The PCR used 60 Vbeta and 13 Jbeta primers. Produced via immunoSEQ multiplex PCR; TCRdb's table is partial and in-frame only. The sample holds about 190,000 clones, roughly 77% seen once. Source material: PBMCs. The source of these receptors is a woman in her thirties in good health and CMV-seropositive.

For the CDR3, the DNA is TGTGCCAGCAGTTCCCTGGGGGCTAGCGGGCCACCGGATACGCAGTATTTT. Protein: CASSSLGASGPPDTQYF. The rearrangement joins TRBV27 to TRBJ2-3, with TRBD2 matching over 8 bases. CDR3 length: 17 amino acids. Germline V gene sequence: CDR1 MNHEY, CDR2 SMNVEV (reference sequence). J gave up 6 bases and V 4 bases, and 15 bases lay outside the gene matches.

Only a few counts were recorded for this clone. This chain uses TRBV6-1 with TRBJ2-4; D is unclear. Germline CDR1 is MNHNS and CDR2 is SASEGT. V lost 1 base and J lost 7, with 14 bases in between. The CDR3 sequence is 15 residues long. DNA for the CDR3: TGTGCCAGCAGTGAAGTCCCCCCAGAGGCGAACATTCAGTACTTC. It is translated as CASSEVPPEANIQYF.

This chain joins TRBV9 and TRBJ2-7, with 7 positions matching TRBD1. There are 16 residues in the CDR3. With 3 bases clipped from V and 2 bases from J, the junction kept 11 bases outside the gene matches. In germline, CDR1 is SGDLS, CDR2 YYNGEE. CDR3 DNA sequence: TGTGCCAGCAGCGCGTACCGGGACAGTAAACCCTACGAGCAGTACTTC. This sequence encodes CASSAYRDSKPYEQYF.

CDR3 loop: CASSPPPGGVGTEAFF. CDR3 in DNA: TGTGCCAGCTCACCACCCCCAGGGGGCGTTGGGACTGAAGCTTTCTTT. This chain connects TRBV18 to TRBJ1-1; the match to TRBD1 covers 8 bases. Losses at the gene ends were 0 bases for V and 5 bases for J; bases not matched to a gene: 8. The CDR3 contains 16 residues. Looked up from germline, CDR1 is KGHSH and CDR2 is LQKENI. Drawing the rest from reference TRBV18 and TRBJ1-1, the complete variable domain is NAGVMQNPRHLVRRRGQEARLRCSPMKGHSHVYWYRQLPEEGLKFMVYLQKENIIDESGMPKERFSAEFPKEGPSILRIQQVVRGDSAAYFCASSPPPGGVGTEAFFGQGTRLTVV.

This chain links TRBV9 with TRBJ1-1; 7 nucleotides line up with TRBD1. Trimming took 0 bases from V and 7 from J; bases not matched to a gene: 3. Germline V gives CDR1 SGDLS, CDR2 YYNGEE. CDR3 length equals 13 residues. CDR3 in DNA: TGTGCCAGCAGCGTAGTAACAGGGGATGAAGCTTTCTTT. Amino acid sequence: CASSVVTGDEAFF.

The chain carries TRBV5-6 and TRBJ2-1; 11 bases are shared with TRBD2. V lost 4 bases and J lost 0; bases outside the gene matches: 6. Germline V lookup: CDR1 SGHDT, CDR2 YYEEEE. The CDR3 covers 17 residues. CDR3 in amino acids: CASSHSGRARSYNEQFF. The CDR3 nucleotides are TGTGCCAGCAGCCATAGCGGGAGGGCTCGCTCCTACAATGAGCAGTTCTTC.

V is TRBV2 and J is TRBJ2-2, with D possibly TRBD1 on 6 matching bases. V was clipped by 8 bases and J by 1 base, with 11 bases between them. CDR3 size: 14 residues. In germline, CDR1 is SNHLY, CDR2 FYNNEI. The CDR3 DNA reads as TGTGCCAGCTCCGGGACACTGAACACCGGGGAGCTGTTTTTT. It codes for CASSGTLNTGELFF.

The V and J genes are TRBV11-2 and TRBJ2-5, with a weak D call TRBD1 (7 bases). Trimming stripped 3 bases from V and 5 bases from J, with 16 bases between. CDR1 SGHAT and CDR2 FQNNGV come from the germline V gene. The CDR3 is 15 amino acids. CDR3 sequence (DNA): TGTGCCAGCAGCTTGGGACAGCTAGGGGGGGAGACCCAGTACTTC. Its protein is CASSLGQLGGETQYF.

Comments on this clone: Other DNA sequences in the same sample also yield this CDR3. The rearrangement uses TRBV19 and TRBJ1-1, with D tentatively TRBD1 (6 bases). V was cut by 1 base and J by 1 base, with 7 bases left in between. Germline V gives CDR1 LNHDA, CDR2 SQIVND (reference sequence). CDR3 size: 14 residues. For the CDR3, the DNA is TGTGCCAGTAGTATAGGGGGACAGAACACTGAAGCTTTCTTT. Translating it yields CASSIGGQNTEAFF.